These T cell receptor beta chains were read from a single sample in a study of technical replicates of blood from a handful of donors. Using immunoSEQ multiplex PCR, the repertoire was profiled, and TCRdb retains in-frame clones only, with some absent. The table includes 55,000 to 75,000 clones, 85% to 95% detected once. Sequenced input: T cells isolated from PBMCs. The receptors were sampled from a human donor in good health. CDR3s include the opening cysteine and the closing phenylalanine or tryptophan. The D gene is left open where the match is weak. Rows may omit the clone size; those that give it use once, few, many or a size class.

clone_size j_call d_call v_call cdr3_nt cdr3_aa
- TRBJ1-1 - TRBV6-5 TGTGCCAGCCTGGACAGGAACACTGAAGCTTTCTTT CASLDRNTEAFF
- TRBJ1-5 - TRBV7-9 TGTGCCAGCAGCGTAACAGGGAATGGGCAGCCCCAGCATTTT CASSVTGNGQPQHF
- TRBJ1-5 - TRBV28 TGTGCCAGCAGTGCCGCAGGGCCCCAGCCCCAGCATTTT CASSAAGPQPQHF
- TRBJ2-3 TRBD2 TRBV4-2 TGTGCCAGCAGCCAGGCTGGGACTAGCGGGGATACGCAGTATTTT CASSQAGTSGDTQYF
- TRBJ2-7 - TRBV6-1 TGTGCCAGTTCAGGGGTAGGGCTTGACTACGAGCAGTACTTC CASSGVGLDYEQYF
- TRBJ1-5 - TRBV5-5 TGTGCCAGCAGCTTGGCTGGACAATTCCATCAGCCCCAGCATTTT CASSLAGQFHQPQHF
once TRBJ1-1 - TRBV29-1 TGCAGCGTTGGGGGGGGGACATTGAATGAAGCTTTCTTT CSVGGGTLNEAFF
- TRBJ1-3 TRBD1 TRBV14 TGTGCCAGTCGGCTACAGGGGGCCGGAAACACCATATATTTT CASRLQGAGNTIYF
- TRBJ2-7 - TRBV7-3 TGTGCCAGCAGCGGCCCGGGACTCGGCGAGCAGTACTTC CASSGPGLGEQYF
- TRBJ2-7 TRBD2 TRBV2 TGTGCCAGCCGGGAGGGTACCTCCTACGAGCAGTACTTC CASREGTSYEQYF
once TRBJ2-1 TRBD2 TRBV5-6 TGTGCCAGCAGCTTGGTGGCGGGAGGACTCTACAATGAGCAGTTCTTC CASSLVAGGLYNEQFF
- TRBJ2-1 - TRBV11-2 TGTGCCAGCAGCTACGGACGTGGACTAGAGCAGTTCTTC CASSYGRGLEQFF
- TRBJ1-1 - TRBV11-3 TGTGCCAGCAGCTCCGGGAGGACTGAAGCTTTCTTT CASSSGRTEAFF
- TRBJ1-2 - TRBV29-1 TGCAGCGTTGTTCCGACAGCCTATGGCTACACCTTC CSVVPTAYGYTF
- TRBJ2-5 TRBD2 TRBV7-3 TGTGCCAGCAGCTTAAATCACGGGAGGGCCCAAGAGACCCAGTACTTC CASSLNHGRAQETQYF
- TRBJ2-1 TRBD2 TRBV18 TGTGCCAGCTCACCAGGGACTAGCGGGAGGCGCGAGCAGTTCTTC CASSPGTSGRREQFF
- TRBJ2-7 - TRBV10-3 TGTGCCATCAGTGAGTCCGGACTAAGAGGGTTCGAGCAGTACTTC CAISESGLRGFEQYF
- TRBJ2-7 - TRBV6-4 TGTGCCAGCAGTGCTAAGAGAAAACGCCTCTACGAGCAGTACTTC CASSAKRKRLYEQYF
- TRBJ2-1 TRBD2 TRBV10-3 TGTGCCATCAGTGAGGCCCCGGGACTAGCGCCTTCCTCGCTCTCCTACAATGAGCAGTTCTTC CAISEAPGLAPSSLSYNEQFF
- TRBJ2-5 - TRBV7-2 TGTGCCAGCAGCTTACTAGGGAAGGGGTCCGGGACCCAGTACTTC CASSLLGKGSGTQYF
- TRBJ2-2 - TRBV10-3 TGTGCCATCACCCAGGGGAACACCGGGGAGCTGTTTTTT CAITQGNTGELFF
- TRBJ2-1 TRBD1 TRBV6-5 TGTGCCAGCAGTAACGACAGGGGTCAAGACAATGAGCAGTTCTTC CASSNDRGQDNEQFF
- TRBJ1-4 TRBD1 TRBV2 TGTGCCAGCAGTGAAGTGGAGGGGGCGCGAGAAAAACTGTTTTTT CASSEVEGAREKLFF
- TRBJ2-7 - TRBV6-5 TGTGCCAGCCGTACATGGGGGTGGGGAGGCGAGCAGTACTTC CASRTWGWGGEQYF
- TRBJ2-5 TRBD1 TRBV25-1 TGTGCCAGCAGTCCTACAGGGGGAGGACGAGAGACCCAGTACTTC CASSPTGGGRETQYF
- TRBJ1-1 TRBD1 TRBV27 TGTGCCAGCAGTTTATTCAGGGGGGACACTGAAGCTTTCTTT CASSLFRGDTEAFF
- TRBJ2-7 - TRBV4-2 TGTGCCAGCAGCCAAGATAGACAGCTATTCTACGAGCAGTACTTC CASSQDRQLFYEQYF
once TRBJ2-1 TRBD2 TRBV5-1 TGCGCCAGCAGCCACGGGACTAGTCGTGAGCAGTTCTTC CASSHGTSREQFF
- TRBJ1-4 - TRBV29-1 TGCAGCGTTGTTCCCAGGTCGGTAACTAATGAAAAACTGTTTTTT CSVVPRSVTNEKLFF
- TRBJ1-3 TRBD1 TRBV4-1 TGCGCCAGCAGCCAAGAACCACCGGGACAGGGGGCAGGAAACACCATATATTTT CASSQEPPGQGAGNTIYF
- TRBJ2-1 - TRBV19 TGTGCCAGTAGTATTCCGGAAGGGGTCAATGAGCAGTTCTTC CASSIPEGVNEQFF
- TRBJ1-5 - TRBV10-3 TGTGCCATCAGTGAGGGGCCTTCTGCTTATAGCAATCAGCCCCAGCATTTT CAISEGPSAYSNQPQHF
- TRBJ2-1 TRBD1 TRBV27 TGTGCCAGCCTAAGACAGGGGGCAGCCTCCTACAATGAGCAGTTCTTC CASLRQGAASYNEQFF
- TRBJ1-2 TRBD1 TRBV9 TGTGCCAGCAGCGAGGGACAGGGGAGAGGCTACACCTTC CASSEGQGRGYTF
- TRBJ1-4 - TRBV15 TGTGCCACCAGCAGAGAAACACAATTTAATGAAAAACTGTTTTTT CATSRETQFNEKLFF
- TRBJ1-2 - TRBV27 TGTGCCAGCAGTTTCGAAGTGGGCGGCTACACCTTC CASSFEVGGYTF
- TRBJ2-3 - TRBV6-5 TGTGCCAGCAGTTCCGGGACACTGATCCTCACAGATACGCAGTATTTT CASSSGTLILTDTQYF
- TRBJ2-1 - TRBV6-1 TGTGCCAGCAGTGGAATAGGGGGAAAGATTAATGAGCAGTTCTTC CASSGIGGKINEQFF
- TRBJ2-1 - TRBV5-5 TGTGCCAGCAGCACCACAGGTCCTGCCTACAATGAGCAGTTCTTC CASSTTGPAYNEQFF
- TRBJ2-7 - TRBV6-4 TGTGCCAGCAGTGACTCTAAACGGTCGCAGCAGTACTTC CASSDSKRSQQYF
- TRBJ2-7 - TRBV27 TGTGCCAGCAGTTTATACCCCCGGTCCGGGTACGAGCAGTACTTC CASSLYPRSGYEQYF
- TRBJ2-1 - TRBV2 TGTGCCAGCATGGACAGATACAATGAGCAGTTCTTC CASMDRYNEQFF
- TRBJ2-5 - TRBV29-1 TGCAGCGTTGGGAGGGAAGAGACCCAGTACTTC CSVGREETQYF
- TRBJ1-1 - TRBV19 TGTGCCAGTAAGTCAGGGGTGGAAGCTTTCTTT CASKSGVEAFF
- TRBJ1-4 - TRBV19 TGTGCCAGTAGGCAGGGCAGACTTGAAAAACTGTTTTTT CASRQGRLEKLFF
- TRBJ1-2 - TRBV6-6 TGTGCCAGCAGTTACTCGATGGCCTATGGCTACACCTTC CASSYSMAYGYTF
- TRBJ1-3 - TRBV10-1 TGCGCCAGCAGTGACCCCGGGTCTGGAAACACCATATATTTT CASSDPGSGNTIYF
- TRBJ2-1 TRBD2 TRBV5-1 TGCGCCAGCAGCTCCTTGGCGGGAGGGTACAATGAGCAGTTCTTC CASSSLAGGYNEQFF
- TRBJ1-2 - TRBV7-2 TGTGCCAGCAGCTTCAACAGGGCGGGCTACACCTTC CASSFNRAGYTF
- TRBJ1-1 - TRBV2 TGTGCCAGCAGTGAGGCGGGGAGATCCATCACTGAAGCTTTCTTT CASSEAGRSITEAFF
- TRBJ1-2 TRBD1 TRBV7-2 TGTGCCAGCAGCTTTACAGGGGTAGGAGGCTACACCTTC CASSFTGVGGYTF
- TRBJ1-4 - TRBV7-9 TGTGCCAGCAGCTTGAGCCTTAATGAAAAACTGTTTTTT CASSLSLNEKLFF
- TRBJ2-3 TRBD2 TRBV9 TGTGCCAGCAGCGTAGTAGCGGGAGATATCACAGATACGCAGTATTTT CASSVVAGDITDTQYF
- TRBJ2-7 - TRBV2 TGTGCTCAGCAGTTAAGGGGTAGGAACGAGCAGTACTTC CAQQLRGRNEQYF